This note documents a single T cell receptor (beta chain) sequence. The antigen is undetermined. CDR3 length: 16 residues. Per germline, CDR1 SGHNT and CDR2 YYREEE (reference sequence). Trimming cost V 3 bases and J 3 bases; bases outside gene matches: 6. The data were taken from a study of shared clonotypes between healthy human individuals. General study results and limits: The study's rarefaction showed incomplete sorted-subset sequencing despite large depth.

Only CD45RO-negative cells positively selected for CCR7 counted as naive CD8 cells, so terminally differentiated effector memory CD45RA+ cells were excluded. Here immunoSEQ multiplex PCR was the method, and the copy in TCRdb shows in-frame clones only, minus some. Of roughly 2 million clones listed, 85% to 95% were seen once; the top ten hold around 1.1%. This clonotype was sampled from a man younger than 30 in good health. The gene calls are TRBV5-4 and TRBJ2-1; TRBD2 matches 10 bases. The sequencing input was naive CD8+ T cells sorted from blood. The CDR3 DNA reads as TGTGCCAGCAGCTCGCATACTAGCGGGAACTACAATGAGCAGTTCTTC. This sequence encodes CASSSHTSGNYNEQFF. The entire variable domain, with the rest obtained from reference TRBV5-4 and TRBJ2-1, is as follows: ETGVTQSPTHLIKTRGQQVTLRCSSQSGHNTVSWYQQALGQGPQFIFQYYREEENGRGNFPPRFSGLQFPNYSSELNVNALELDDSALYLCASSSHTSGNYNEQFFGPGTRLTVL.